This T cell receptor (beta chain) was obtained from a study of T-cell memory formation after mild COVID-19. 5'RACE with constant-segment primers yielded barcoded, UMI-tagged TCR alpha and TCR beta cDNA libraries. TCRdb fed the 5' RACE reads into MiXCR, producing one record per CDR3 protein. The profile shows fewer than 30,000 distinct CDR3 sequences, less than 15% of them singletons. Findings of the study overall: Researchers could not confirm that second-wave clones peaking on day 37 targeted SARS-CoV-2. Among contracting clones, CD4+ were mainly CM/EM and CD8+ enriched in EMRA.

Remarks on this clonotype: Its specificity is not known.

V was cut by 1 base and J by 7 bases, with 8 bases left in between. CDR1 and CDR2 (germline): MNHEY, SVGEGT. The CDR3 contains 14 residues. The chain combines TRBV6-2 or TRBV6-3 with TRBJ1-6, with D hard to call. This clonotype originated in an adult woman who had mild COVID-19 (a few samples of this study predate the infection). Cell type and time point are not known. Sequenced sample: PBMCs or a T cell subset sorted from them (not recorded which). The CDR3 here is CASSYYTVNSPLHF. In nucleotides, the CDR3 is TGTGCCAGCAGTTACTACACTGTGAATTCACCCCTCCACTTT.